This T cell receptor beta chain came from a study of shared clonotypes between healthy human individuals. The CDR3 sequence is 15 residues long. Germline V gives CDR1 SGHTA, CDR2 FQGNSA. Trimming shortened V by 0 bases and J by 4 bases, and 9 bases separated the two germline ends. Study findings and constraints: It was the few donors that limited the genetic and exposure-history diversity represented.

With regard to this clone: Its antigen remains unknown.

Each donor was a Caucasian adult residing in Nashville, Tennessee. Here immunoSEQ multiplex PCR was the method, and the copy in TCRdb shows in-frame clones only, minus some. The table records around 2.3 million clones, around 95% of them present only once. The sample comprised naive CD4+ T cells sorted from blood. As to subset: CD45RA+ positively selected. The chain carries TRBV7-2 and TRBJ2-2; D might be TRBD1 (5 bases). The receptor was isolated from a man younger than 35 in good health. CDR3 loop: CASSLATVLTGELFF. For the CDR3, the DNA is TGTGCCAGCAGCTTAGCGACAGTTCTCACCGGGGAGCTGTTTTTT.